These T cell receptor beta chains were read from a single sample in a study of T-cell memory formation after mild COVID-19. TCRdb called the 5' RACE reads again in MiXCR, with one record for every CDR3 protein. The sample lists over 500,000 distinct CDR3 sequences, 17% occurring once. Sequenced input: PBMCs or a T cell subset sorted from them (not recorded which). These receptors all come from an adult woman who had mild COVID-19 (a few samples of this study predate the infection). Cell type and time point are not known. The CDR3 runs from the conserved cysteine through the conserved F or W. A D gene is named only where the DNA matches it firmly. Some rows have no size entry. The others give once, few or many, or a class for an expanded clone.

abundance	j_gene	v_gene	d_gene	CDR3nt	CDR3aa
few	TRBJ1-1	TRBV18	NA	TGTGCCAGCTCACCAACCGTATATGAAGCTTTCTTT	CASSPTVYEAFF
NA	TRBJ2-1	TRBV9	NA	TGTGCCAGCAGCGTAGGTGGCTCCCTAGCGTACTCTTTTGATGAGCAGTTCTTC	CASSVGGSLAYSFDEQFF
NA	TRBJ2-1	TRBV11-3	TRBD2	TGTGCCAGCAGTTCGTACGGACTAGCGGAGACCTACAATGAGCAGTTCTTC	CASSSYGLAETYNEQFF
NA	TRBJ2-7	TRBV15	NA	TGTGCCACCAGCAGAGATCAGGGTTTTGGCTACGAGCAGTACTTC	CATSRDQGFGYEQYF
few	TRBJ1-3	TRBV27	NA	TGTGCCAGCAGTCCCCGCCCAGGGATCTCTGGAAACACCATATATTTT	CASSPRPGISGNTIYF
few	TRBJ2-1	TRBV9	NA	TGTGCCAGCAGCGTAGCTGCGGTAGTAGGTTCGAATGAGCAGTTCTTC	CASSVAAVVGSNEQFF
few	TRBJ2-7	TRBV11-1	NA	TGTGCCAGCAGCTCGGGCCATGGGCTGTTCGAGCAGTACTTC	CASSSGHGLFEQYF
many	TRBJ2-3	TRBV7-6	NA	TGTGCCAGCAGCTCCCGGACAGGGACTACGGGCACAGATACGCAGTATTTT	CASSSRTGTTGTDTQYF
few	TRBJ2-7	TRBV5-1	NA	TGCGCCAGCAGCCCCAGAAGGGGGGTGGGCTACGAGCAGTACTTC	CASSPRRGVGYEQYF
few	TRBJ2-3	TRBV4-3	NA	TGCGCCAGCAGCCAAGAAAGGACAGATACGCAGTATTTT	CASSQERTDTQYF
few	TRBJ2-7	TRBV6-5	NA	TGTGCCAGCAGGAGGGGGTCACCCTACGAGCAGTACTTC	CASRRGSPYEQYF
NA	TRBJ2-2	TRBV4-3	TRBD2	TGCGCCAGCAGCCAAGGGACTAGCGGGAGAGGGCTCGGGGAGCTGTTTTTT	CASSQGTSGRGLGELFF
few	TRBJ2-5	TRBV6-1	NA	TGTGCCAGCAGTGAAGCTATGGTCCAAGAGACCCAGTACTTC	CASSEAMVQETQYF
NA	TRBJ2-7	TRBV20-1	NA	TGCAGTGCTAGTCACAGGATTCCCTACGAGCAGTACTTC	CSASHRIPYEQYF
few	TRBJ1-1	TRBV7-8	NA	TGTGCCAGCAGCATTACGACAGGTACCACTGAAGCTTTCTTT	CASSITTGTTEAFF
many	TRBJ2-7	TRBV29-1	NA	TGCAGCGTTGAAGATGAGAGGTCGAGCGGACCCGGCCACGAGCAGTACTTC	CSVEDERSSGPGHEQYF
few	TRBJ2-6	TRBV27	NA	TGTGCCAGCAGCAAGGTGCTGACAGAGGCCGGGGCCAACGTCCTGACTTTC	CASSKVLTEAGANVLTF
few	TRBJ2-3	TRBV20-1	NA	TGCAGTGCTTACTCGGGGGGCGGCACAGATACGCAGTATTTT	CSAYSGGGTDTQYF
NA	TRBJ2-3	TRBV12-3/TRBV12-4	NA	TGTGCCAGCAGTCGAGACAATACAGGGATGACGGATACGCAGTATTTT	CASSRDNTGMTDTQYF
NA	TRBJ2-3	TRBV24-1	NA	TGTGCCACCAGTGATTTGTCGGGGTTGGGCACAGATACGCAGTATTTT	CATSDLSGLGTDTQYF
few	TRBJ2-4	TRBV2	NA	TGTGCCGGAGGGGATGTAGCCAAAAACATTCAGTACTTC	CAGGDVAKNIQYF
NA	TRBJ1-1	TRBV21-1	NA	TGTGCCAGCAGCAACGAACAGGTGACGCTCCGGAACACTGAAGCTTTCTTT	CASSNEQVTLRNTEAFF
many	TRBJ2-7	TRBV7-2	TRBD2	TGTGCCAGCAGCCACGAGACTAGCGGGAGGGATTACGAGCAGTACTTC	CASSHETSGRDYEQYF
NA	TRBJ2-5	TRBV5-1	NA	TGCGCCAGCAGCACGGGACTCGAACAAGAGACCCAGTACTTC	CASSTGLEQETQYF
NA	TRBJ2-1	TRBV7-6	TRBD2	TGTGCCAGCAGCATAAGCGGGGTGACACTGTTCTTC	CASSISGVTLFF
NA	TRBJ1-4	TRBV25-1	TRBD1	TGTGCCAGCGGAACCCCAGGGGGGACAAATGAAAAACTGTTTTTT	CASGTPGGTNEKLFF